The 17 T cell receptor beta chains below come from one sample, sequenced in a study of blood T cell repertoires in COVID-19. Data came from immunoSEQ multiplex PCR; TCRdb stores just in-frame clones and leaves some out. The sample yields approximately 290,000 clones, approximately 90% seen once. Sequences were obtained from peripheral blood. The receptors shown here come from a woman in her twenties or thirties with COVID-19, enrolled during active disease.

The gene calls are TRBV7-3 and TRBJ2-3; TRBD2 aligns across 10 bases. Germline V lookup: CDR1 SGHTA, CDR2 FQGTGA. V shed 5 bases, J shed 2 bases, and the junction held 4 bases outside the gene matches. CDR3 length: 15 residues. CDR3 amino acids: CASSRTSGNTDTQYF. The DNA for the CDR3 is TGTGCCAGCAGCCGGACTAGCGGAAACACAGATACGCAGTATTTT.

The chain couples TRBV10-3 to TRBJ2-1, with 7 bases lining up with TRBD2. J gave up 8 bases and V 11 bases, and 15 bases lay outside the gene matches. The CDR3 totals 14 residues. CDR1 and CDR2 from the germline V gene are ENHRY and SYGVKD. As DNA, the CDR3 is TGTGCCTCCCGGGGGGTATCCCCATGGGATGAGCAGTTCTTC. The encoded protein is CASRGVSPWDEQFF.

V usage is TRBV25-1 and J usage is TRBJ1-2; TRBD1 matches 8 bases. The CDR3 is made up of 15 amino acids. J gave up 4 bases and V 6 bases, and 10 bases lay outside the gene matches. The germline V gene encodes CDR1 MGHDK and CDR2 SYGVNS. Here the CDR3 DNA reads TGTGCCAGCAGGGGATCAGGGGGCTTGGTCTATGGCTACACCTTC. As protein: CASRGSGGLVYGYTF.

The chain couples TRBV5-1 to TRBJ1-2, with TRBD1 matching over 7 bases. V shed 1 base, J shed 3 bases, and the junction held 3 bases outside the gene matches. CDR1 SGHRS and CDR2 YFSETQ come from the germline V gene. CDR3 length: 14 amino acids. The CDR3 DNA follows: TGCGCCAGCAGCTTGACCCAGGGGGACTATGGCTACACCTTC. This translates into CASSLTQGDYGYTF.

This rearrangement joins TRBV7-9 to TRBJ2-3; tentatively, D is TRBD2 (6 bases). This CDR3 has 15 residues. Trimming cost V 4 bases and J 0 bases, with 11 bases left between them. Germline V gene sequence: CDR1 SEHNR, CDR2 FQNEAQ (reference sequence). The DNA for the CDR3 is TGTGCCAGCAGCTCGGCGGGGACTAGCACAGATACGCAGTATTTT. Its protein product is CASSSAGTSTDTQYF.

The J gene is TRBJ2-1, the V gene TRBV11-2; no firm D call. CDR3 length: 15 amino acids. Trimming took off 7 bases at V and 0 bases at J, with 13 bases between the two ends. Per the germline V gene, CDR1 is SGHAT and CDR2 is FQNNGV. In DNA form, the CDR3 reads TGTGCCAGCACCTATTATGAGAGCTCCTACAATGAGCAGTTCTTC. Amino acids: CASTYYESSYNEQFF.

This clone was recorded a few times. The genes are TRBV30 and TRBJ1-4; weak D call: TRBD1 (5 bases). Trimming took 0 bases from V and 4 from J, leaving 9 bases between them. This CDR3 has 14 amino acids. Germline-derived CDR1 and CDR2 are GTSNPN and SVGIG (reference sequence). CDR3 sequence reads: CAWSVSRGNEKLFF. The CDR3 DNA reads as TGTGCCTGGAGTGTCTCTAGGGGTAATGAAAAACTGTTTTTT.

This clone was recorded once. In DNA form, the CDR3 reads TGTGCCAGCAGCCTATCTGGGGGCACCACTGAAGCTTTCTTT. It specifies CASSLSGGTTEAFF. This chain connects TRBV3-1 (or the pseudogene TRBV3-2) to TRBJ1-1, with D possibly being TRBD1 (6 bases). This CDR3 spans 14 amino acids. Trimming cost V 4 bases and J 4 bases, with 13 bases left between them. Germline CDR1 is LGHDT and CDR2 is YNNKEL (reference sequence).

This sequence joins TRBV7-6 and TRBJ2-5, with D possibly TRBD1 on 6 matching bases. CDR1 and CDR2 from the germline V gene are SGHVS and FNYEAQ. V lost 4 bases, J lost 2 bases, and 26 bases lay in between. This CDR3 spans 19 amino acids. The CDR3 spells CASSSGPHRARKGQETQYF. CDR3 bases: TGTGCCAGCAGCTCGGGGCCCCACAGGGCTCGAAAAGGGCAAGAGACCCAGTACTTC.

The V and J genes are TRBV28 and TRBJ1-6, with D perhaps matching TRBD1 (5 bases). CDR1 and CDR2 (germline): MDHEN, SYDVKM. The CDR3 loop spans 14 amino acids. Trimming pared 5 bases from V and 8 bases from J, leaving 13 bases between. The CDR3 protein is CASSPRGGDSPLHF. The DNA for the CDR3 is TGTGCCAGCAGTCCCCGGGGGGGGGATTCACCCCTCCACTTT.

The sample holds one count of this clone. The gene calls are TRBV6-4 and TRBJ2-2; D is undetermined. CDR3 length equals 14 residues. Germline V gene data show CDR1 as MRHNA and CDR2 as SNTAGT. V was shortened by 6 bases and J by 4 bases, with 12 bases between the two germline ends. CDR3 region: CASRALPSTGELFF. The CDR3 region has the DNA TGTGCCAGCAGGGCTCTCCCTAGCACCGGGGAGCTGTTTTTT.

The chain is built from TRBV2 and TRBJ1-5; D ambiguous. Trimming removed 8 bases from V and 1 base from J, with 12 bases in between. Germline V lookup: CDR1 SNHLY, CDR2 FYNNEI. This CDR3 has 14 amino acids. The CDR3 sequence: CASAGSFSNQPQHF. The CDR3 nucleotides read TGTGCCAGCGCCGGGAGTTTCAGCAATCAGCCCCAGCATTTT. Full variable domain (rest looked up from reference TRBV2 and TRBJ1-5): EPEVTQTPSHQVTQMGQEVILRCVPISNHLYFYWYRQILGQKVEFLVSFYNNEISEKSEIFDDQFSVERPDGSNFTLKIRSTKLEDSAMYFCASAGSFSNQPQHFGDGTRLSIL.

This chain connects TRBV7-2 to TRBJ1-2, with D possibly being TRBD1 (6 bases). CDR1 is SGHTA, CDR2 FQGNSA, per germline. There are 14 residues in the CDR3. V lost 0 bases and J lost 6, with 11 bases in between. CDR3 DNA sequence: TGTGCCAGCAGCTTAGCGTTCAGGGGTGATGGCTACACCTTC. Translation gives CASSLAFRGDGYTF.

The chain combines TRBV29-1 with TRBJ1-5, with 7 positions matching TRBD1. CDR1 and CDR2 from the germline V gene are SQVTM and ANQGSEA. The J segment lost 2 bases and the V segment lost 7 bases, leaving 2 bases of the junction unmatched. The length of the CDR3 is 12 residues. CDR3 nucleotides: TGCAGCGCCGGACAGGGCAATCAGCCCCAGCATTTT. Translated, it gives CSAGQGNQPQHF.

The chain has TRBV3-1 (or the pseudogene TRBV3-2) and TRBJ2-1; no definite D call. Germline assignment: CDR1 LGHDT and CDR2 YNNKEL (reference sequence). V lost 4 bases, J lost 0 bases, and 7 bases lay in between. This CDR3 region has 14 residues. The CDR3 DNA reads TGTGCCAGCAGCCCACTTAGCTCCTACAATGAGCAGTTCTTC. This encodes CASSPLSSYNEQFF.

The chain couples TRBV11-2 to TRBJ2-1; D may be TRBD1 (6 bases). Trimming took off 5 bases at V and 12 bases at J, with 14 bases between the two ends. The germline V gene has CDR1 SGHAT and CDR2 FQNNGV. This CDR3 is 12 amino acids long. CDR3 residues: CASSHRVDGQFF. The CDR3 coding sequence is TGTGCCAGCAGCCACAGGGTCGACGGGCAGTTCTTC.

The DNA of the CDR3 is TGTGCCAGCAGCTACGGTCGAGGAGAGCAGTACTTC. Translated, it gives CASSYGRGEQYF. V is TRBV5-6 and J is TRBJ2-7; unclear D gene. Trimming stripped 3 bases from V and 7 bases from J, with 11 bases between. CDR3 size: 12 residues. Germline loops: CDR1 SGHDT, CDR2 YYEEEE.